The 5 T cell receptor beta chains reported below all come from one sample, sequenced in a study of cytomegalovirus exposure and HLA in healthy donors. The PCR contained 60 Vbeta and 13 Jbeta primers. Produced via immunoSEQ multiplex PCR; TCRdb's table is partial and in-frame only. The sample has some 76,000 clones; over 60% are singletons. The material sequenced was PBMCs. These receptors were taken from a male donor in good health and CMV-seropositive.

This rearrangement joins TRBV4-1 to TRBJ1-5; tentatively, D is TRBD1 (5 bases). The germline V gene encodes CDR1 MGHRA and CDR2 YSYEKL. V lost 0 bases and J 0 bases, leaving 12 bases between the germline ends. The CDR3 extends over 17 amino acids. This CDR3 reads CASSQDPAGYSNQPQHF. In nucleotides, the CDR3 is TGCGCCAGCAGCCAAGATCCCGCAGGGTATAGCAATCAGCCCCAGCATTTT.

This sequence joins TRBV7-8 and TRBJ2-5; unclear D gene. The J call could be wrong; TRBJ2-7 is a better fit for the DNA end. CDR3 length: 16 amino acids. Germline V lookup: CDR1 SGHVS, CDR2 FQNEAQ. The CDR3: CASSLYANLPNYEQYF. Here the CDR3 DNA reads TGTGCCAGCAGCCTCTACGCTAATCTTCCAAACTACGAGCAGTACTTC.

The chain recombines TRBV7-2 with TRBJ2-7; 10 bases agree with TRBD2. The germline gives CDR1 SGHTA, CDR2 FQGNSA. Unmatched junction bases numbered 5, after V lost 5 bases and J lost 1 base. This CDR3 contains 15 residues. CDR3 nucleotide sequence: TGTGCCAGCAGCCCACCGGGACTAGCGTCCTACGAGCAGTACTTC. Amino acids: CASSPPGLASYEQYF.

The chain couples TRBV5-1 to TRBJ2-7; unclear D gene. Looked up from germline, CDR1 is SGHRS and CDR2 is YFSETQ. V shed 0 bases and J shed 4 bases, with 8 bases lying between them. The CDR3 contains 13 residues. CDR3 sequence reads: CASSLESHYEQYF. The CDR3 region has the DNA TGCGCCAGCAGCTTGGAGAGTCATTACGAGCAGTACTTC.

This sequence joins TRBV5-5 and TRBJ2-5; 13 bases are shared with TRBD2. Germline V lookup: CDR1 SGHKS, CDR2 YYEKEE (reference sequence). CDR3 length: 18 residues. V gave up 2 bases and J gave up 0 bases; unmatched junction bases: 7. The CDR3 sequence: CASSFRLAGGVHQETQYF. CDR3 nucleotide sequence: TGTGCCAGCAGCTTCCGACTAGCGGGAGGTGTCCACCAAGAGACCCAGTACTTC. Complete variable domain (other parts from reference TRBV5-5 and TRBJ2-5): DAGVTQSPTHLIKTRGQQVTLRCSPISGHKSVSWYQQVLGQGPQFIFQYYEKEERGRGNFPDRFSARQFPNYSSELNVNALLLGDSALYLCASSFRLAGGVHQETQYFGPGTRLLVL.